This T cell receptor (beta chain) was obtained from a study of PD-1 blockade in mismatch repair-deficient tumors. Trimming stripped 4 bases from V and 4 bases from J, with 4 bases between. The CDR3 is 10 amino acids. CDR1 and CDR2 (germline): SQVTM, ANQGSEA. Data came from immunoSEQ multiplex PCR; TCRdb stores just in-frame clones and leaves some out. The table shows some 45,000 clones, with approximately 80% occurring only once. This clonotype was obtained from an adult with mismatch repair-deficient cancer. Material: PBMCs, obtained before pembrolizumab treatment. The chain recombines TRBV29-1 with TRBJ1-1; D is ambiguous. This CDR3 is CSVVSTEAFF. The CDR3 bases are TGCAGCGTTGTCTCCACTGAAGCTTTCTTT.